This T cell receptor (beta chain) was sequenced in a study of blood T cells in healthy people across ages. Across the whole study: Template switching recovered approximately one barcoded beta molecule for every two T cells.

Notes on this clonotype: The antigen remains undetermined.

Notes on the study in general: Observed TCR beta diversity per million T cells went down as age went up. This fall followed a roughly linear course with age.

Germline V CDR1 and CDR2: SEHNR, FQNEAQ (reference sequence). The CDR3 runs 16 residues. V dropped 3 bases and J dropped 5 bases, with 19 bases sitting between them. A second about 7 to 11 cycle PCR used barcoded and J-beta primers. With 12 random nucleotides, a template-switch adaptor tagged each individual cDNA molecule. TCRdb re-analysed the 5' RACE reads in MiXCR, keeping a single row per CDR3 protein. The repertoire consists of around 990,000 distinct CDR3 sequences, with about 23% occurring once and the leading ten covering around 0.7%. These data were likewise used in another study, on T cells of mothers and their children. That publication notes: An overlap that was slightly higher, though non-significant, was seen in related mother-child pairs versus unrelated pairs.

The sequenced material came from blood. The chain couples TRBV7-9 to TRBJ2-5; D uncertain. The origin of this receptor is a girl aged 2 to 10 in good health. The CDR3 DNA reads TGTGCCAGCAGCTTTCGTTGGAATACTTTGGGGGAGACCCAGTACTTC. It translates to CASSFRWNTLGETQYF.